Listed below are T cell receptor beta chains from one sample, sequenced in a study of T cells in Graves' hyperthyroidism and ophthalmopathy. TCRdb processed the multiplex PCR reads anew with MiXCR; each CDR3 protein has one entry. The repertoire consists of under 450,000 distinct CDR3 sequences, with more than 15% occurring once and the leading ten covering 14%. Sequencing was performed on blood. The origin of the receptors is a woman younger than 30 with Graves' hyperthyroidism. The CDR3 runs from the conserved cysteine through the conserved F or W. D genes are given only for firm matches. Clone size appears in some rows only: once, few, many, or a class for an expanded clone.

v_gene	abundance	d_gene	j_gene	CDR3aa	CDR3nt
TRBV12-3/TRBV12-4	NA	TRBD1	TRBJ2-1	CASSFQGETVNEQFF	TGTGCCAGCAGCTTCCAGGGGGAGACGGTCAATGAGCAGTTCTTC
TRBV12-3/TRBV12-4	few	TRBD1	TRBJ1-3	CASSPPPNPRRDREQFSGNTIYF	TGTGCCAGCAGCCCTCCACCAAACCCGAGGCGGGACAGGGAGCAATTCTCTGGAAACACCATATATTTT
TRBV5-1	many	TRBD2	TRBJ2-7	CASSLLAGEYEQYF	TGCGCCAGCAGCCTTCTGGCGGGAGAATACGAGCAGTACTTC
TRBV5-1	NA	NA	TRBJ2-5	CASSLSGGLEETQYF	TGCGCCAGCAGCTTAAGTGGGGGGCTGGAGGAGACCCAGTACTTC
TRBV10-2	many	NA	TRBJ2-2	CASRLQGPTGELFF	TGCGCCAGCAGGCTACAGGGTCCCACCGGGGAGCTGTTTTTT
TRBV5-6	many	TRBD2	TRBJ2-1	CASSLRRGWNEQFF	TGTGCCAGCAGCTTGAGGCGGGGGTGGAATGAGCAGTTCTTC
TRBV27	many	NA	TRBJ1-1	CASSPTGTRNTEAFF	TGTGCCAGCAGTCCCACAGGGACACGGAACACTGAAGCTTTCTTT
TRBV20-1	few	NA	TRBJ1-5	CSARAPRGNNQPQHF	TGCAGTGCTAGAGCGCCCAGGGGAAACAATCAGCCCCAGCATTTT
TRBV2	many	NA	TRBJ1-2	CASGSTTQGGGYTF	TGTGCCAGCGGAAGTACGACACAAGGGGGGGGCTACACCTTC
TRBV7-8	NA	NA	TRBJ1-4	CASSLAGQVGEKLFF	TGTGCCAGCAGCTTAGCGGGGCAGGTCGGCGAAAAACTGTTTTTT
TRBV6-1	NA	TRBD1	TRBJ1-1	CASTFQGGTEAFF	TGTGCCAGTACTTTTCAGGGGGGAACTGAAGCTTTCTTT
TRBV7-9	many	TRBD2	TRBJ2-7	CASSLTGLTYEQYF	TGTGCCAGCAGCTTAACGGGACTAACCTACGAGCAGTACTTC
TRBV7-9	many	TRBD1	TRBJ2-7	CASSQDRVSYEQYF	TGTGCCAGCAGCCAAGACAGGGTTTCGTACGAGCAGTACTTC
TRBV9	NA	NA	TRBJ1-2	CASRTGMVGYTF	TGTGCCAGCAGAACAGGAATGGTCGGCTACACCTTC
TRBV4-2	NA	NA	TRBJ2-1	CASSNRADYNEQFF	TGTGCCAGCTCAAACAGGGCCGACTACAATGAGCAGTTCTTC
TRBV13	many	NA	TRBJ2-7	CASSLYSYEQYF	TGTGCCAGCAGCCTCTATTCCTACGAGCAGTACTTC
TRBV12-3/TRBV12-4	many	NA	TRBJ2-7	CASSLSRAHEQYF	TGTGCCAGCAGTTTATCCAGGGCCCACGAGCAGTACTTC
TRBV20-1	NA	NA	TRBJ1-2	CSARDRRTAYGYTF	TGCAGTGCTAGAGATCGGAGGACAGCCTATGGCTACACCTTC
TRBV5-6	NA	NA	TRBJ1-2	CASSLGSGSGYTF	TGTGCCAGCAGCTTGGGTTCGGGTTCTGGCTACACCTTC
TRBV5-5	many	NA	TRBJ1-1	CASSLTSVNTEAFF	TGTGCCAGCAGCTTGACAAGTGTGAACACTGAAGCTTTCTTT
TRBV7-9	many	NA	TRBJ2-3	CAGLPRGKGTDTQYF	TGTGCCGGTCTCCCGAGGGGGAAGGGCACAGATACGCAGTATTTT
TRBV10-3	many	NA	TRBJ2-1	CAIRSRRGGEFF	TGTGCCATCAGGAGCAGGAGGGGTGGTGAGTTCTTC
TRBV19	NA	NA	TRBJ2-7	CASSIAASVVYEQYF	TGTGCCAGTAGTATAGCGGCCAGCGTGGTCTACGAGCAGTACTTC
TRBV10-3	many	TRBD1	TRBJ2-7	CAIRSGQNYEQYF	TGTGCCATCAGATCGGGACAGAACTACGAGCAGTACTTC
TRBV5-1	many	NA	TRBJ2-3	CASSLTASQGTDTQYF	TGCGCCAGCAGCTTAACGGCTAGCCAGGGCACAGATACGCAGTATTTT
TRBV12-3/TRBV12-4	NA	TRBD2	TRBJ2-1	CASSIRGGSYNEQFF	TGTGCCAGCTCAATTCGCGGGGGTTCCTACAATGAGCAGTTCTTC
TRBV20-1	many	TRBD1	TRBJ1-4	CSANPITGDEKLFF	TGCAGTGCTAACCCAATTACAGGGGATGAAAAACTGTTTTTT
TRBV7-8	many	NA	TRBJ2-7	CASSQDTHSYEQYF	TGTGCCAGCAGCCAGGACACCCACTCCTACGAGCAGTACTTC
TRBV9	few	NA	TRBJ2-7	CASSVGPRGSTYEQYF	TGTGCCAGCAGCGTAGGACCCCGGGGGAGTACCTACGAGCAGTACTTC
TRBV7-2	many	NA	TRBJ2-3	CASSASSLDTQYF	TGTGCCAGCAGCGCCTCTTCTTTGGATACGCAGTATTTT
TRBV7-9	few	NA	TRBJ1-1	CASSLAASAAFF	TGTGCCAGCAGCTTAGCTGCTTCCGCCGCTTTCTTT
TRBV4-2	NA	NA	TRBJ2-1	CASSQAETGTLNNEQFF	TGTGCCAGCAGCCAAGCCGAGACGGGGACTCTTAACAATGAGCAGTTCTTC
TRBV19	few	NA	TRBJ2-1	CASSLDYSSYNEQFF	TGTGCCAGTAGCCTGGACTATAGCTCCTACAATGAGCAGTTCTTC
TRBV5-1	few	TRBD1	TRBJ2-3	CASSLVRTGLTDTQYF	TGCGCCAGCAGCTTGGTGCGGACAGGGCTTACAGATACGCAGTATTTT
TRBV6-1	many	NA	TRBJ1-5	CASSQGPGNQPQHF	TGTGCCAGCAGTCAAGGCCCAGGGAATCAGCCCCAGCATTTT
TRBV24-1	few	NA	TRBJ2-1	CATSPEGRGFEQFF	TGTGCCACGTCTCCCGAGGGGAGAGGGTTCGAGCAGTTCTTC
TRBV27	NA	NA	TRBJ1-1	CASSLRGPILSEAFF	TGTGCCAGCAGTTTGAGGGGCCCCATTCTCTCTGAAGCTTTCTTT
TRBV28	NA	TRBD1	TRBJ1-2	CASSIDRDGYTF	TGTGCCAGCAGTATCGACAGGGACGGCTACACCTTC
TRBV7-6	many	NA	TRBJ2-5	CASSFSYSGRGETQYF	TGTGCCAGCAGCTTTTCTTACTCCGGGAGAGGAGAGACCCAGTACTTC
TRBV6-9	many	NA	TRBJ2-7	CASSYQGLSYEQYF	TGTGCCAGCAGTTATCAGGGTCTCTCCTACGAGCAGTACTTC
TRBV20-1	many	TRBD2	TRBJ2-3	CSVGGEWDTQYF	TGCAGTGTGGGGGGGGAGTGGGATACGCAGTATTTT
TRBV7-3	many	TRBD2	TRBJ2-3	CASSLTSETSDDTQYF	TGTGCCAGCAGCTTAACGTCGGAGACTAGCGACGATACGCAGTATTTT
TRBV19	NA	NA	TRBJ1-1	CASNLQGTNTEAFF	TGTGCCAGTAACCTACAGGGAACGAACACTGAAGCTTTCTTT
TRBV27	NA	NA	TRBJ2-5	CASSSPQGTQETQYF	TGTGCCAGCAGTTCCCCCCAGGGTACCCAAGAGACCCAGTACTTC
TRBV28	NA	NA	TRBJ1-5	CASSFRRGYSSQPQHF	TGTGCCAGCAGTTTTAGGCGGGGGTATAGCAGTCAGCCCCAGCATTTT
TRBV5-5	many	NA	TRBJ2-3	CASNHDSTTDTQYF	TGTGCCAGCAACCATGACAGTACCACAGATACGCAGTATTTT
TRBV10-3	few	NA	TRBJ2-3	CATGSGSTDTQYF	TGTGCCACCGGGAGTGGAAGCACAGATACGCAGTATTTT
TRBV27	few	NA	TRBJ1-6	CLDSPLHF	TGCCTCGATTCACCCCTCCACTTT
TRBV7-9	few	NA	TRBJ2-1	CASSHLSHRNNEQFF	TGTGCCAGCAGCCACCTAAGTCATCGCAACAATGAGCAGTTCTTC
TRBV9	few	TRBD2	TRBJ2-1	CASSAEGGGPYNEQFF	TGTGCCAGCAGCGCCGAGGGCGGGGGACCTTACAATGAGCAGTTCTTC
TRBV4-2	many	NA	TRBJ1-1	CASSQRDWGTEAFF	TGTGCCAGCAGCCAAAGAGATTGGGGCACTGAAGCTTTCTTT
TRBV20-1	NA	NA	TRBJ2-7	CSASQVYEQYF	TGCAGTGCTAGCCAGGTCTACGAGCAGTACTTC
TRBV7-9	many	TRBD1	TRBJ1-1	CASSRPDRGNTEAFF	TGTGCCAGCAGCCGACCCGACAGGGGGAACACTGAAGCTTTCTTT
TRBV6-1	few	NA	TRBJ1-2	CASSETAYGYTF	TGTGCCAGCAGTGAGACGGCCTATGGCTACACCTTC
TRBV27	many	NA	TRBJ1-5	CASSRTREYQPQHF	TGTGCCAGCAGTAGGACAAGGGAGTATCAGCCCCAGCATTTT
TRBV11-2	many	NA	TRBJ2-7	CASSLDSRLDQRKQYF	TGTGCCAGCAGCTTAGATAGTCGACTTGACCAGCGAAAGCAGTACTTC
TRBV18	many	NA	TRBJ1-5	CASSPRGGRQPQHF	TGTGCCAGCTCACCAAGGGGGGGGAGGCAGCCCCAGCATTTT
TRBV9	NA	TRBD1	TRBJ2-3	CASSVGRTGTTDTQYF	TGTGCCAGCAGCGTGGGGAGGACAGGGACCACAGATACGCAGTATTTT
TRBV28	few	NA	TRBJ2-5	CASSQYNYKPQETQYF	TGTGCCAGCAGTCAATATAATTACAAGCCCCAGGAGACCCAGTACTTC
TRBV7-8	many	NA	TRBJ2-1	CASTLGGRSYNEQFF	TGTGCCAGCACCCTTGGGGGCCGCTCCTACAATGAGCAGTTCTTC